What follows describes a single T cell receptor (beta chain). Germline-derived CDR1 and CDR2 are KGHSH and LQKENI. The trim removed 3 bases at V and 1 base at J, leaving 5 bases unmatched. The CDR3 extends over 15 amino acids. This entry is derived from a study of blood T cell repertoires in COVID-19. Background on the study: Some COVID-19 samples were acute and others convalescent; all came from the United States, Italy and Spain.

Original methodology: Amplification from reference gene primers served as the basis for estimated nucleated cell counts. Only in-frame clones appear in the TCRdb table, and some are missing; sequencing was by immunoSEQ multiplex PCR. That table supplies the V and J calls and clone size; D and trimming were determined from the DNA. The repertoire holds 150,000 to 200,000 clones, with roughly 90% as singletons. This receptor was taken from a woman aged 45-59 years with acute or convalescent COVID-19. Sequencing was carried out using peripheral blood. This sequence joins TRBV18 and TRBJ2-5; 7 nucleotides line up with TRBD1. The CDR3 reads CASSPTGVRQETQYF. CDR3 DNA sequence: TGTGCCAGCTCACCTACAGGGGTCCGCCAAGAGACCCAGTACTTC.